The TCR beta chain described here comes from a study of blood T cell dynamics during melanoma immunotherapy (dated by TCRdb to the early 2020s). As for the study more broadly: Patients with metastatic melanoma were treated with first-line pembrolizumab or nivolumab plus ipilimumab as standard of care in the United Kingdom. To identify early correlates of response, the study profiled peripheral T cell receptor repertoires in patients with metastatic melanoma before and after one cycle of checkpoint inhibitor therapy. The training cohort consisted of consecutive patients, while an additional independent group of patients from the same centre was pooled to form an external validation set.

The entire DNA extracted from each sorted CD8+ T cell subset was loaded into the assay. Following the manufacturer instructions, the immunoSEQ TCRb Assay kit was used to amplify TCR beta CDR3 sequences from genomic DNA. The KAPA Library Quantification Kit for Illumina platforms was used to quantify pooled libraries by qPCR. Sequencing of the pooled libraries was done on an Illumina NextSeq 500, with clustering at roughly 0.55-1.2 pM. In the source study's methods: The TCR data were analyzed using immunoSEQ ANALYZER and the R LymphoSeq package. A rearrangement efficiency score was calculated as productive divided by the sum of productive and non-productive CDR3 sequences. Clonality was measured with the Gini coefficient and diversity with the Renyi index at alpha=1, compared pairwise between timepoints within each patient. Clonal relatedness, based on an edit distance of 3, and repertoire similarity, based on the Bhattacharyya coefficient, were both computed in LymphoSeq. Linear discriminant analysis on week-3 changes in clonality and diversity was built with the R MASS and caret packages to classify response. TCRdb took over this immuneACCESS table, retaining in-frame rearrangements with V and J assigned. Such tables are incomplete; in checked studies, under half of the missing clones stem from an unresolved V gene, and the remainder is unexplained. The DNA was the basis for D and trimming; V, J and clone size are from that table. For this sample there are about 200 clones; about 88% appear just once. The top ten clones comprise approximately 8% of the sample.

Points on this clone: The antigen it binds to is not known. Nothing much larger sits one base from this clone, and base qualities are not available.

What the work shows at the level of the full study, not this receptor alone: The relatively small sample size was acknowledged as something that could potentially limit how far the results can be generalized. The study was unable to establish whether the T cell clones driving the repertoire changes were melanoma-specific or instead reflected general immune activation. Among sorted CD8+ subsets, TIE cells showed the highest similarity to cfDNA CDR3 sequences and the highest clonality, suggesting active turnover with convergence on dominant clones.

The time point label for this specimen denotes: pre-treatment baseline. Blood samples were taken before treatment (T0) and at week 3 (W3), following the first cycle of checkpoint blockade. Except for a couple of patients with rapid clinical progression, response was assessed 12 weeks after the first infusion by RECIST 1.1; disease control meant complete response, partial response or stable disease. Patients were excluded for prior systemic cancer treatment, concomitant immunosuppressant therapy or synchronous other active malignancies. Sorted CD8+ memory and naive T cell subsets were sequenced at T0 and W3 from six patients, of whom three were progressing and three had disease control. PBMC were isolated from blood with Lymphoprep and SepMate tubes, followed by red cell lysis. QIAamp DNA Blood Mini kits were used to extract DNA from PBMC and sorted T cell subsets. CD8+ T cell subsets were live-sorted on a FACSAria III cytometer and were frozen prior to DNA extraction. Fresh PBMC intended for flow cytometry were kept at 4 degrees C in PBS containing approximately 2% fetal bovine serum and were analyzed within 25 hours.

This receptor was identified in a human donor with melanoma. The material sequenced was naive CD8+ T cells from blood, taken from a patient treated with checkpoint blockade.

The DNA is as follows: TGTGCCAGCAGCTTAGATACTGCAGGGGTAAACACCGGGGAGCTGTTTTTT. It translates as CASSLDTAGVNTGELFF. This sequence uses TRBV7-7 and TRBJ2-2; the best D guess is TRBD1, with 6 bases matching. V loses 1 base of germline sequence and J loses 2 bases, and the interval between the two ends is 14 bases. The CDR3 spans 17 residues, from the cysteine through the phenylalanine. CDR3 DNA only is kept here, 51 bases in frame from base 1. Sequences SSHAT (CDR1) and FNYEAQ (CDR2) are obtained from the germline V gene (reference sequence).